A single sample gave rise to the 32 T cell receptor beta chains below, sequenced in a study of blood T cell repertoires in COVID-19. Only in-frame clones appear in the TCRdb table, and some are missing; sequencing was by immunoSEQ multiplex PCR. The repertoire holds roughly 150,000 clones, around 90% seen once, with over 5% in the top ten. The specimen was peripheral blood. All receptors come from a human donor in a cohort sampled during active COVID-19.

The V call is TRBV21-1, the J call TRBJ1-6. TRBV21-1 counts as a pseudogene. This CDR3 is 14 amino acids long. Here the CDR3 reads CASSSPGGRSPLHF. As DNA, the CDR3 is TGTGCCAGCAGCAGCCCCGGGGGAAGGTCACCCCTCCACTTT.

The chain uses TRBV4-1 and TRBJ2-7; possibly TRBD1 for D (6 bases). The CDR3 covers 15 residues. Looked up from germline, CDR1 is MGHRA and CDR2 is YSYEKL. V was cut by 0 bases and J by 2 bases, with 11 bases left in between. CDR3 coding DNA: TGCGCCAGCAGCCAAGAGGCAGGGGTCCCCTACGAGCAGTACTTC. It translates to CASSQEAGVPYEQYF.

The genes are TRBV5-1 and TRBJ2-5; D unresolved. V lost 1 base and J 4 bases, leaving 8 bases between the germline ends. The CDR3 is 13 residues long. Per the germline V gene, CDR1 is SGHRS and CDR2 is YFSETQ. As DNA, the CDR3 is TGCGCCAGCAGCTTGATCTCCTTAGAGACCCAGTACTTC. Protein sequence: CASSLISLETQYF.

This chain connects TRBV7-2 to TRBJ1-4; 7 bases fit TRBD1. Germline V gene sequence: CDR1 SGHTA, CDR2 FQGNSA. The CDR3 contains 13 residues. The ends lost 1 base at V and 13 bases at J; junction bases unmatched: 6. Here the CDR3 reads CASSLDRQGRLFF. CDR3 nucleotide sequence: TGTGCCAGCAGCTTAGACCGACAGGGACGACTGTTTTTT. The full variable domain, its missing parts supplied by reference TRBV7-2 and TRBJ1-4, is GAGVSQSPSNKVTEKGKDVELRCDPISGHTALYWYRQSLGQGLEFLIYFQGNSAPDKSGLPSDRFSAERTGGSVSTLTIQRTQQEDSAVYLCASSLDRQGRLFFGSGTQLSVL.

CDR3: CASSESWSPNYGYTF. For the CDR3, the DNA is TGCGCCAGCAGTGAGTCTTGGAGTCCTAACTATGGCTACACCTTC. The chain joins TRBV10-2 to TRBJ1-2; D not certain. The CDR3 totals 15 residues. Between the trimmed V and J ends, which lost 0 bases and 0 bases, there was a span of 8 bases. The V gene's germline CDR1 is WSHSY and CDR2 SAAADI.

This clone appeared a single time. The CDR3 DNA is TGCGCCAGCAGCTTGGCAGGGGGCTTTACTGAAGCTTTCTTT. Residues: CASSLAGGFTEAFF. V gene TRBV5-1 combines with J gene TRBJ1-1; 8 bases align to TRBD1. V lost 0 bases to trimming and J lost 5 bases; unmatched junction nucleotides: 3. The CDR3 has 14 amino acids. Germline V gene lookup returns CDR1 SGHRS and CDR2 YFSETQ.

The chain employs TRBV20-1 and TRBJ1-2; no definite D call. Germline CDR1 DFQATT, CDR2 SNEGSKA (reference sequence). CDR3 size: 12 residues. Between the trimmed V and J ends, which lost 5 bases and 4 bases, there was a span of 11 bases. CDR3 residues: CSARVLSYGYTF. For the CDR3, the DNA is TGCAGTGCTCGTGTACTTTCCTATGGCTACACCTTC.

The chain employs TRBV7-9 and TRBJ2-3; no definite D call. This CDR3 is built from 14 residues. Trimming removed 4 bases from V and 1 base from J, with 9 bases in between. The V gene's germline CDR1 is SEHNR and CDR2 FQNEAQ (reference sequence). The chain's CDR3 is CASSSPEGTDTQYF. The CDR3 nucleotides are TGTGCCAGCAGCTCCCCTGAGGGCACAGATACGCAGTATTTT.

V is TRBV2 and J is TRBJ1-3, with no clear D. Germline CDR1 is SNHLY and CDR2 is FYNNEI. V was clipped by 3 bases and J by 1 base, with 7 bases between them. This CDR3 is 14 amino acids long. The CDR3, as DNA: TGTGCCAGCAGTGATCAAGCGTCTGGAAACACCATATATTTT. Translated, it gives CASSDQASGNTIYF.

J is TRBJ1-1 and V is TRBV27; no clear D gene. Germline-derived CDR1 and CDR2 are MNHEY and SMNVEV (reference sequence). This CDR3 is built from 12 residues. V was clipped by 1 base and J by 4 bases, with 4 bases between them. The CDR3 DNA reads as TGTGCCAGCAGTTTATACGGCACTGAAGCTTTCTTT. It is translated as CASSLYGTEAFF.

This CDR3 reads CASSPSGRGETQYF. The CDR3 DNA follows: TGTGCCAGCTCACCAAGCGGGAGAGGAGAGACCCAGTACTTC. The chain is built from TRBV18 and TRBJ2-5, with 8 bases fitting TRBD2. The CDR3 totals 14 residues. The V gene's germline CDR1 is KGHSH and CDR2 LQKENI. V lost 2 bases, J lost 4 bases, and 3 bases stayed unmatched. Full variable domain (remainder filled in from reference TRBV18 and TRBJ2-5): NAGVMQNPRHLVRRRGQEARLRCSPMKGHSHVYWYRQLPEEGLKFMVYLQKENIIDESGMPKERFSAEFPKEGPSILRIQQVVRGDSAAYFCASSPSGRGETQYFGPGTRLLVL.

The CDR3 nucleotides are TGCGCCAGCAGCTGGGGCGGGGGAGATACGCAGTATTTT. Translating gives CASSWGGGDTQYF. This chain joins TRBV5-1 and TRBJ2-3, with 7 nucleotides matching TRBD2. V was pared by 3 bases and J by 5 bases, with 3 bases of the junction left unmatched. The CDR3 sequence is 13 residues long. CDR1 and CDR2 from the germline V gene are SGHRS and YFSETQ.

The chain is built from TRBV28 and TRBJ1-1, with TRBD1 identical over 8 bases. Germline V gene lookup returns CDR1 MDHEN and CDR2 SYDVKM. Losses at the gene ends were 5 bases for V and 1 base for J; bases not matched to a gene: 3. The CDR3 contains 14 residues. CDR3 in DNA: TGTGCCAGCAGTCCGGACAGGGCGAACACTGAAGCTTTCTTT. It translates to CASSPDRANTEAFF. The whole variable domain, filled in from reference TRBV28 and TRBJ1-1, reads DVKVTQSSRYLVKRTGEKVFLECVQDMDHENMFWYRQDPGLGLRLIYFSYDVKMKEKGDIPEGYSVSREKKERFSLILESASTNQTSMYLCASSPDRANTEAFFGQGTRLTVV.

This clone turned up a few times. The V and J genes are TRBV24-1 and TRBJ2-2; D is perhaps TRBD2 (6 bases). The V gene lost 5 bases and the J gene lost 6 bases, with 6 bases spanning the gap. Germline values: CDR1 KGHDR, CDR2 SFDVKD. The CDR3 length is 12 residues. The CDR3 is CATSGRAGELFF. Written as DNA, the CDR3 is TGTGCCACCAGTGGGAGGGCCGGGGAGCTGTTTTTT.

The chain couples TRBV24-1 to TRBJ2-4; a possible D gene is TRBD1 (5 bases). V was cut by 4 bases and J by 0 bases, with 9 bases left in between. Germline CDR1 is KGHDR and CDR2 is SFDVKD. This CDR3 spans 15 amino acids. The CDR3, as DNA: TGTGCCACCAGTGAGGTACAGGTAGCCAAAAACATTCAGTACTTC. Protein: CATSEVQVAKNIQYF.

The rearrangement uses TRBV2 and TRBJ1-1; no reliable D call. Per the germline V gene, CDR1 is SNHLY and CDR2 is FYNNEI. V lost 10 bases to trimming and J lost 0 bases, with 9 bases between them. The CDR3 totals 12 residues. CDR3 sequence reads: CANGELNTEAFF. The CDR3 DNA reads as TGTGCCAACGGGGAGTTGAACACTGAAGCTTTCTTT.

CDR3 protein: CASSVGQGSYNSPLHF. The CDR3 DNA sequence: TGCGCCAGCAGCGTTGGACAGGGGTCCTATAATTCACCCCTCCACTTT. This rearrangement joins TRBV5-1 to TRBJ1-6; 9 bases match TRBD1. CDR1 is SGHRS and CDR2 is YFSETQ in the germline V gene. The CDR3 consists of 16 residues. Losses at the gene ends were 4 bases for V and 1 base for J; bases not matched to a gene: 3.

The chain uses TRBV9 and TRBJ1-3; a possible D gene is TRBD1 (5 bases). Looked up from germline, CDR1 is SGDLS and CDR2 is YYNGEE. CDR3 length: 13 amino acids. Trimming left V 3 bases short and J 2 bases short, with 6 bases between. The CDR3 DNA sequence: TGTGCCAGCAGCGGGGGGGCTGGAAACACCATATATTTT. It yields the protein CASSGGAGNTIYF.

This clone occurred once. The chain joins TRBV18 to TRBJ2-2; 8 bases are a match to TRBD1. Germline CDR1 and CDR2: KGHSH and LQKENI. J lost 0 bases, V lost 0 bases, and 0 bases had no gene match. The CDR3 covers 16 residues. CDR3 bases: TGTGCCAGCTCACCACCACAGGGGGCGAACACCGGGGAGCTGTTTTTT. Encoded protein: CASSPPQGANTGELFF.

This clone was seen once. The CDR3 DNA reads TGTGCCAGCAGTGAGGCTGTCCTAGCGGGACACAATGAGCAGTTCTTC. This gives the protein CASSEAVLAGHNEQFF. The V gene is TRBV2, the J gene TRBJ2-1; 9 nucleotides line up with TRBD2. The length of the CDR3 is 16 residues. Trimming cost V 3 bases and J 5 bases; bases outside gene matches: 8. Germline V gene sequence: CDR1 SNHLY, CDR2 FYNNEI.

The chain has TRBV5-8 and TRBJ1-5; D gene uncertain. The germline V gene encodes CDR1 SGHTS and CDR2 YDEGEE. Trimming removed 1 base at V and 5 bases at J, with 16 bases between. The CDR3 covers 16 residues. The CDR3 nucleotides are TGTGCCAGCAGCTTGAAGGTCAGAGGGTTGCATCAGCCCCAGCATTTT. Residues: CASSLKVRGLHQPQHF.

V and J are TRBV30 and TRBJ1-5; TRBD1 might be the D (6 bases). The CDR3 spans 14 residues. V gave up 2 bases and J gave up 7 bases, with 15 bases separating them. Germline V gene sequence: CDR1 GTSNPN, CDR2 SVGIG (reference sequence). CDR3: CAWSPAPGGQPQHF. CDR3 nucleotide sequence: TGTGCCTGGAGTCCGGCCCCGGGGGGCCAGCCCCAGCATTTT. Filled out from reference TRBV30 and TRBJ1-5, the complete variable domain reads SQTIHQWPATLVQPVGSPLSLECTVEGTSNPNLYWYRQAAGRGLQLLFYSVGIGQISSEVPQNLSASRPQDRQFILSSKKLLLSDSGFYLCAWSPAPGGQPQHFGDGTRLSIL.

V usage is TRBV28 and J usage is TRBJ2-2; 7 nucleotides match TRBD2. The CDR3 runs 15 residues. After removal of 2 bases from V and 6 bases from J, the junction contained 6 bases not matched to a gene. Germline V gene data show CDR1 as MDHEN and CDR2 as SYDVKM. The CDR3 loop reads CASSLAGESAGELFF. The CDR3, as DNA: TGTGCCAGCAGTTTAGCGGGAGAGAGTGCCGGGGAGCTGTTTTTT.

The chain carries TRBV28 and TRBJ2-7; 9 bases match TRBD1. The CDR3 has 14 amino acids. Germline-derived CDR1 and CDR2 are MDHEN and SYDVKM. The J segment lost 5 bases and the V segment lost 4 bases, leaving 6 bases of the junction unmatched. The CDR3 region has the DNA TGTGCCAGCAGTTCGGGACAGGGAACTCACGAGCAGTACTTC. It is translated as CASSSGQGTHEQYF.

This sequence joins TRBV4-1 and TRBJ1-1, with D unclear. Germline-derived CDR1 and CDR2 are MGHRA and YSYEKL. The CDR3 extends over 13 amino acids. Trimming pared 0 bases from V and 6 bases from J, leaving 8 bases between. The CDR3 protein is CASSQDRPSEAFF. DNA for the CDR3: TGCGCCAGCAGCCAAGATCGTCCTTCTGAAGCTTTCTTT.

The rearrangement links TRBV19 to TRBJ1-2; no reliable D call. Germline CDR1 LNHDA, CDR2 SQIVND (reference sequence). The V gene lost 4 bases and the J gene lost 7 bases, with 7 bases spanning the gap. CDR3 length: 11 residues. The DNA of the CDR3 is TGTGCCAGTAGTACCCTTTTTGGCTACACCTTC. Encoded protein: CASSTLFGYTF.

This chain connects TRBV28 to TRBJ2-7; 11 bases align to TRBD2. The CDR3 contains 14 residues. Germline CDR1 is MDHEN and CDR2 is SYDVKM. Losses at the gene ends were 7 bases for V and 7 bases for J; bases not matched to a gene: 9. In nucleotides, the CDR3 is TGTGCCAGCACCAGTAGCGGGAGGGCCCGGGAGCAGTACTTC. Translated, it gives CASTSSGRAREQYF.

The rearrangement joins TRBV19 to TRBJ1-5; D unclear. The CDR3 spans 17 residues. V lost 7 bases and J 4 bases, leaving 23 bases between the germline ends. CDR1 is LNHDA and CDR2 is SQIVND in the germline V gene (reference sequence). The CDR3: CASNGGTLLGVNQPQHF. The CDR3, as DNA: TGTGCCAGTAATGGCGGTACCTTACTAGGTGTAAATCAGCCCCAGCATTTT.

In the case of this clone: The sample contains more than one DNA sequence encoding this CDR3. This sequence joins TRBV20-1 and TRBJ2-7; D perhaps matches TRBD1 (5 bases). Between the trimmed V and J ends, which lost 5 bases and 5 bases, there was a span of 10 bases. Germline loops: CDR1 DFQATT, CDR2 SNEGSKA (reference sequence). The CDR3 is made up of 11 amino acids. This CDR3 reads CSARSGHEQYF. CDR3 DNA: TGCAGTGCTCGGTCAGGGCACGAGCAGTACTTC.

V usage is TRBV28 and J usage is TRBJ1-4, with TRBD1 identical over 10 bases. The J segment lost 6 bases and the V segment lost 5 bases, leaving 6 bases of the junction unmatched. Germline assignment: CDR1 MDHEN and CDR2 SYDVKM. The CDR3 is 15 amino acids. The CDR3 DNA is TGTGCCAGCAGTCGGGACAGGGGTGGTTATGAAAAACTGTTTTTT. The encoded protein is CASSRDRGGYEKLFF.

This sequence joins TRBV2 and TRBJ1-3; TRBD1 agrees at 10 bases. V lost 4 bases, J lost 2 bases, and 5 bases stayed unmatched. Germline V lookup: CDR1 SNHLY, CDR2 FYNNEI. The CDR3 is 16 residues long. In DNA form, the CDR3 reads TGTGCCAGCAGTGGGGGGGGACAGGGGACTGGAAACACCATATATTTT. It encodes CASSGGGQGTGNTIYF.

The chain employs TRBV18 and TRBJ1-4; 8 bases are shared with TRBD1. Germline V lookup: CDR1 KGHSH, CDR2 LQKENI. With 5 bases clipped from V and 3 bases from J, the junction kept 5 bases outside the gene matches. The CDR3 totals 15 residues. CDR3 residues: CASSKAQGANEKLFF. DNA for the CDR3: TGTGCCAGCTCAAAGGCACAGGGGGCTAATGAAAAACTGTTTTTT. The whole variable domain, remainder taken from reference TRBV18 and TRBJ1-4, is NAGVMQNPRHLVRRRGQEARLRCSPMKGHSHVYWYRQLPEEGLKFMVYLQKENIIDESGMPKERFSAEFPKEGPSILRIQQVVRGDSAAYFCASSKAQGANEKLFFGSGTQLSVL.